This passage covers 3 T cell receptor beta chains from one sample sequenced in a study of radiotherapy plus CTLA-4 blockade in lung cancer. Some clones are missing from TCRdb's copy, which holds only in-frame ones; the method was immunoSEQ multiplex PCR. The table has approximately 50,000 clones, 73% seen once. Specimen: peripheral blood, collected from a patient treated with radiotherapy plus ipilimumab. Receptors originate from a human donor with non-small cell lung cancer who had a complete response to radiotherapy plus ipilimumab.

The V and J genes are TRBV5-1 and TRBJ2-3; TRBD2 agrees at 7 bases. Germline V gives CDR1 SGHRS, CDR2 YFSETQ. The CDR3 loop spans 19 amino acids. Trimming at V came to 1 base and at J to 1 base, leaving 15 bases not matched to a gene. The CDR3 bases are TGCGCCAGCAGCTTGACGCGGTCAGGCGGGAGTATCGGCACAGATACGCAGTATTTT. Its translation: CASSLTRSGGSIGTDTQYF.

The chain couples TRBV19 to TRBJ1-5, with D possibly TRBD1 on 6 matching bases. Germline-derived CDR1 and CDR2 are LNHDA and SQIVND (reference sequence). The V and J ends lost 6 bases and 7 bases respectively, with 19 bases between them. The CDR3 contains 15 residues. The CDR3 nucleotides are TGTGCCAGTAGGCCCTTTGGGGCAGGGGTACAGCCCCAGCATTTT. Translated: CASRPFGAGVQPQHF.

J is TRBJ1-2 and V is TRBV6-5; D is unclear. Looked up from germline, CDR1 is MNHEY and CDR2 is SVGAGI. The V end lost 9 bases, the J end lost 0 bases, and 8 bases lay between the germline ends. The CDR3 contains 12 residues. This CDR3 is CASRGTNYGYTF. The DNA for the CDR3 is TGTGCCAGTAGAGGAACTAACTATGGCTACACCTTC.